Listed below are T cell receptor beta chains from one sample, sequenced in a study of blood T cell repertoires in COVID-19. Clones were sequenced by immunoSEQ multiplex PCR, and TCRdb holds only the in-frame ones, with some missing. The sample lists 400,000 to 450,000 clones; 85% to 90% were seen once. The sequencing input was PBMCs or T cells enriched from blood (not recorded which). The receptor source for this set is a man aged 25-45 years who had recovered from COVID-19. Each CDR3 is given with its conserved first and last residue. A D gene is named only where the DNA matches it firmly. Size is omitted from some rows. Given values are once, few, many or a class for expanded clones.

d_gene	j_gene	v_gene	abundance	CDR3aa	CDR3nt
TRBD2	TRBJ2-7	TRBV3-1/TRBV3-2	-	CASSTRWTSGRFEQYF	TGTGCCAGCAGCACTAGATGGACTAGCGGGAGATTCGAGCAGTACTTC
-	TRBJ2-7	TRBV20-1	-	CSARPSYEQYF	TGCAGTGCTAGACCGAGCTACGAGCAGTACTTC
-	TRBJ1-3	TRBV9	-	CASSVSGAGNTIYF	TGTGCCAGCAGCGTATCAGGGGCTGGAAACACCATATATTTT
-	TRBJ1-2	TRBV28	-	CASAAGDYGYTF	TGTGCCAGCGCCGCAGGGGACTATGGCTACACCTTC
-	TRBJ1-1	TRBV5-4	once	CASSLDRTEAQAFF	TGTGCCAGCAGCTTGGATAGGACAGAGGCACAAGCTTTCTTT
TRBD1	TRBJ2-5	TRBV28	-	CAHARGQAKTQYF	TGTGCCCACGCCCGAGGACAGGCGAAGACCCAGTACTTC
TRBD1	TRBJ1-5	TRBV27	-	CASCPGTGGNQPQHF	TGTGCCAGCTGTCCCGGGACAGGCGGAAATCAGCCCCAGCATTTT
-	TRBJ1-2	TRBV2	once	CASRVEGIGYTF	TGTGCCAGCAGGGTTGAGGGTATCGGCTACACCTTC
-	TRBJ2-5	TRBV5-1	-	CASSLSPLDGGAGGQETQYF	TGCGCCAGCAGCTTATCACCGTTAGACGGAGGGGCTGGGGGCCAAGAGACCCAGTACTTC
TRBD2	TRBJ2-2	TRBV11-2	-	CASSFYSGRFNTGELFF	TGTGCCAGCAGCTTTTATAGCGGGAGATTTAACACCGGGGAGCTGTTTTTT
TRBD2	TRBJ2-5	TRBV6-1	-	CASSAQLAGGPETQYF	TGTGCCAGCAGTGCCCAACTAGCGGGAGGGCCCGAGACCCAGTACTTC
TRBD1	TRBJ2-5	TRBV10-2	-	CASKVTGDLQETQYF	TGCGCCAGCAAAGTGACAGGGGACCTTCAAGAGACCCAGTACTTC
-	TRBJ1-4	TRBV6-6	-	CASSLARGGEKLFF	TGTGCCAGCAGTCTCGCGCGGGGAGGCGAAAAACTGTTTTTT
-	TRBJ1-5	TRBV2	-	CASTGSNQPQHF	TGTGCCAGCACAGGGAGCAATCAGCCCCAGCATTTT
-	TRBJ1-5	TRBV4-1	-	CASSHTPAGPYSNQPQHF	TGCGCCAGCAGCCACACCCCGGCAGGGCCATATAGCAATCAGCCCCAGCATTTT
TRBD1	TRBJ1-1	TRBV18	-	CASSPTTGPNTEAFF	TGTGCCAGCTCACCGACGACAGGGCCGAACACTGAAGCTTTCTTT
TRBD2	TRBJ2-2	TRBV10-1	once	CASSRTSENTGELFF	TGCGCCAGCAGTCGGACTAGCGAGAACACCGGGGAGCTGTTTTTT
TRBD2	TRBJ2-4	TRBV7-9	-	CASSLVQTLAGQGGIQYF	TGTGCCAGCAGCTTAGTGCAGACACTAGCGGGTCAAGGTGGCATTCAGTACTTC
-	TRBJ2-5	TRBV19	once	CASSSRGETQYF	TGTGCCAGTAGCTCTAGGGGGGAGACCCAGTACTTC
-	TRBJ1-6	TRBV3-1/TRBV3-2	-	CASSLLQSSYNSPLHF	TGTGCCAGCAGCCTTTTACAGAGCTCCTATAATTCACCCCTCCACTTT
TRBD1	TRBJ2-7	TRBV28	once	CASTNRGSSYEQYF	TGTGCCAGCACGAACAGGGGAAGCTCCTACGAGCAGTACTTC
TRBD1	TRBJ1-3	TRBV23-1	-	CAIRGQGEFDGNTIYF	TGCGCCATTAGGGGACAGGGGGAGTTTGATGGAAACACCATATATTTT
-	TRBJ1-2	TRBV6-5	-	CASTLVWGGDYGYTF	TGTGCCAGCACCCTAGTGTGGGGGGGGGACTATGGCTACACCTTC
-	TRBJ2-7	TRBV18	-	CASSPRRPDEQYF	TGTGCCAGCTCCCCTCGCAGGCCGGACGAGCAGTACTTC
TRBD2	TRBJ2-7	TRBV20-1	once	CSASGREGWYEQYF	TGCAGTGCTAGTGGTCGGGAGGGATGGTACGAGCAGTACTTC
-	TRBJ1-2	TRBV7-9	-	CASSLVAGAWAGYTF	TGTGCCAGCAGCTTAGTTGCAGGCGCTTGGGCTGGCTACACCTTC
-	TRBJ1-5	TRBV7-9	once	CASSLTGSSNQPQHF	TGTGCCAGCAGCTTAACAGGTTCCAGCAATCAGCCCCAGCATTTT
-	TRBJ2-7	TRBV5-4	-	CASSFTETYEQYF	TGTGCCAGCAGCTTTACCGAGACCTACGAGCAGTACTTC
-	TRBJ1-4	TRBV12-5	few	CASGSDRLGEKLFF	TGTGCTAGTGGTTCCGACAGGCTGGGTGAAAAACTGTTTTTT
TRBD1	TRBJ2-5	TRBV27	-	CASSLLPKYGQVAKTQYF	TGTGCCAGCAGTTTACTTCCGAAGTACGGACAGGTTGCAAAGACCCAGTACTTC
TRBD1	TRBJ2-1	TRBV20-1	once	CSASGTGGDPFNEQFF	TGCAGTGCTAGTGGGACAGGGGGCGACCCCTTCAATGAGCAGTTCTTC
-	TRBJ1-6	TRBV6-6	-	CASRTGGGNSPLHF	TGTGCCAGCAGAACAGGCGGGGGGAATTCACCCCTCCACTTT
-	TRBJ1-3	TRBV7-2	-	CASSQGSGAGRNTIYF	TGTGCCAGCAGCCAGGGATCAGGGGCAGGACGAAACACCATATATTTT
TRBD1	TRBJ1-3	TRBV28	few	CASSTGGHGNTIYF	TGTGCCAGCAGTACAGGGGGCCATGGAAACACCATATATTTT
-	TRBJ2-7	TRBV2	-	CASSEIAVSYEQYF	TGTGCCAGCAGTGAAATTGCGGTCTCCTACGAGCAGTACTTC
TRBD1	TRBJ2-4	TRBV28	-	CASSPRQGNIQYF	TGTGCCAGCAGTCCGAGACAGGGGAACATTCAGTACTTC
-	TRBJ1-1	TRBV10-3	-	CAISEADTEAFF	TGTGCCATCAGTGAAGCGGACACTGAAGCTTTCTTT
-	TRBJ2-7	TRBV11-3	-	CASSLNLPRGTEQYF	TGTGCCAGCAGCTTAAACCTTCCGAGGGGGACCGAGCAGTACTTC
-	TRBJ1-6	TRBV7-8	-	CASSSITRRQFNSPLHF	TGTGCCAGCAGCTCGATAACCCGCCGACAGTTTAATTCACCCCTCCACTTT
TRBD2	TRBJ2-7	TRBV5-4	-	CASSLAGRVGEQYF	TGTGCCAGCAGCCTTGCCGGGAGGGTAGGTGAGCAGTACTTC